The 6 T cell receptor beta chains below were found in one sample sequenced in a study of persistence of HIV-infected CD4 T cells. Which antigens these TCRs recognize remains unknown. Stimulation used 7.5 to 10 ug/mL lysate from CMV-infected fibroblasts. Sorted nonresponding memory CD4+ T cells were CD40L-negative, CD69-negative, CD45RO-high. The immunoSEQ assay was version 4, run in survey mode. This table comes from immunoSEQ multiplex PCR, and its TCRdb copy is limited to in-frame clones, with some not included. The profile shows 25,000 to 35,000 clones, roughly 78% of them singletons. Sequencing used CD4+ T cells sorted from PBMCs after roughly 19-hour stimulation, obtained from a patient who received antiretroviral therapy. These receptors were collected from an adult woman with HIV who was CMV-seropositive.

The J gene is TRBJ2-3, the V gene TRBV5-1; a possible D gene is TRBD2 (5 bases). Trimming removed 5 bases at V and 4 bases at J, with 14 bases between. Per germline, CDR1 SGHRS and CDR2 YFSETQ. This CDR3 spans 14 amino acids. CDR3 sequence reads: CASRDSHGSDTQYF. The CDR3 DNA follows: TGCGCCAGCAGGGACTCCCATGGGTCAGATACGCAGTATTTT.

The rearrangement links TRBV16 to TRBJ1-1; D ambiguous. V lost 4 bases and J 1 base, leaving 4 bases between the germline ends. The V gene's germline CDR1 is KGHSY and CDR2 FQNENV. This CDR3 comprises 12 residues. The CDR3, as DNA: TGTGCCAGCAGCCGGCAGAACACTGAAGCTTTCTTT. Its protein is CASSRQNTEAFF. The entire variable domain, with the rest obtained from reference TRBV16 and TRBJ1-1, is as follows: GEEVAQTPKHLVRGEGQKAKLYCAPIKGHSYVFWYQQVLKNEFKFLISFQNENVFDETGMPKERFSAKCLPNSPCSLEIQATKLEDSAVYFCASSRQNTEAFFGQGTRLTVV.

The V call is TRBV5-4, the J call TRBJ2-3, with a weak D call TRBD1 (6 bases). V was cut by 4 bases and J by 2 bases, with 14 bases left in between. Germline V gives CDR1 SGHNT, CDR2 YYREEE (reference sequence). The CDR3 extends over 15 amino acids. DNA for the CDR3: TGTGCCAGCAGCCGCGGACAGTTTCTCACAGATACGCAGTATTTT. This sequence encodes CASSRGQFLTDTQYF.

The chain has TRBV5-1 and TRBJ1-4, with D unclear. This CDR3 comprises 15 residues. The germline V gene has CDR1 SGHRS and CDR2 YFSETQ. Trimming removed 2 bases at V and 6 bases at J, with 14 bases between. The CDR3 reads CASSLSQRKDEKLFF. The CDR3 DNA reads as TGCGCCAGCAGCTTATCACAGCGTAAGGATGAAAAACTGTTTTTT.

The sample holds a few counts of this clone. The CDR3 DNA reads TGCGCCAGCAGCCAGACAGGGCGGTATGGCTACACCTTC. It is translated as CASSQTGRYGYTF. This chain connects TRBV4-1 to TRBJ1-2; 7 positions match TRBD1. Trimming cost V 3 bases and J 5 bases; bases outside gene matches: 3. CDR1 is MGHRA, CDR2 YSYEKL, per germline. There are 13 residues in the CDR3.

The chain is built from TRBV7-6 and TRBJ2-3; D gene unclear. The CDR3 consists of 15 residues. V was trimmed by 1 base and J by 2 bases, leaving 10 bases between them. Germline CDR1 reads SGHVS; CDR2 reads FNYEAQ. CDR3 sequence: CASSLGIGITDTQYF. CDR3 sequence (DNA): TGTGCCAGCAGCTTAGGTATCGGAATCACAGATACGCAGTATTTT.